A single sample is the source of the 31 T cell receptor beta chains below, sequenced in a study of T-cell reconstitution after alpha-beta-depleted transplantation in children. Unique molecular identifiers tagged the TCRbeta library. From the PCR reads, TCRdb called clonotypes with MiXCR, one entry per CDR3 protein. The table includes around 490,000 distinct CDR3 sequences, over 10% detected once. This material consisted of PBMCs, mostly from graft donor cells, taken 180 days after TCRalphabeta/CD19-depleted stem cell transplant. The source of these receptors is a female patient aged 2-10 years who had a stem cell transplant for aplastic anemia, so the T cells may come from the graft donor.

This clonotype occurred a few times. V is TRBV5-1 and J is TRBJ2-7, with TRBD2 matching 9 bases. The V and J ends lost 4 bases and 5 bases, in that order; junction bases with no gene match: 10. The CDR3 is 15 amino acids. Per the germline V gene, CDR1 is SGHRS and CDR2 is YFSETQ. This CDR3 is CASSGLGGGAHEQYF. The CDR3 DNA is TGCGCCAGCAGCGGGCTCGGCGGGGGGGCCCACGAGCAGTACTTC.

The CDR3 here is CASSSVSWGLNYGYTF. DNA for the CDR3: TGTGCCAGCAGTTCTGTCAGCTGGGGACTTAACTATGGCTACACCTTC. This rearrangement joins TRBV28 to TRBJ1-2, with D possibly TRBD1 on 5 matching bases. V lost 4 bases and J 1 base, leaving 16 bases between the germline ends. The CDR3 consists of 16 residues. CDR1 and CDR2 from the germline V gene are MDHEN and SYDVKM.

The V gene is TRBV28, the J gene TRBJ2-5, with D hard to call. Germline assignment: CDR1 MDHEN and CDR2 SYDVKM. The CDR3 totals 14 residues. V was trimmed by 7 bases and J by 4 bases, leaving 16 bases between them. The CDR3 loop reads CASIPNPGRETQYF. Written as DNA, the CDR3 is TGTGCCAGCATTCCGAACCCCGGCAGAGAGACCCAGTACTTC.

This clonotype was seen only a few times. The chain links TRBV3-1 to TRBJ1-3; D is ambiguous. CDR1 is LGHDT, CDR2 YNNKEL, per germline (reference sequence). CDR3 length: 16 residues. Trimming cost V 4 bases and J 1 base, with 14 bases left between them. The CDR3 sequence: CASSPTVVRSGNTIYF. CDR3 nucleotide sequence: TGTGCCAGCAGCCCAACGGTGGTAAGGTCTGGAAACACCATATATTTT. Variable domain in full (rest from reference TRBV3-1 and TRBJ1-3): DTAVSQTPKYLVTQMGNDKSIKCEQNLGHDTMYWYKQDSKKFLKIMFSYNNKELIINETVPNRFSPKSPDKAHLNLHINSLELGDSAVYFCASSPTVVRSGNTIYFGEGSWLTVV.

The chain joins TRBV28 to TRBJ1-4; D is unresolved. Germline values: CDR1 MDHEN, CDR2 SYDVKM. The CDR3 runs 11 residues. Trimming took 7 bases from V and 8 from J, leaving 8 bases between them. This CDR3 reads CASTPGEKLFF. The CDR3 region has the DNA TGTGCCAGCACCCCGGGGGAAAAACTGTTTTTT.

This clonotype occurred many times. V usage is TRBV20-1 and J usage is TRBJ2-7; a possible D gene is TRBD2 (5 bases). CDR3 size: 14 residues. Germline assignment: CDR1 DFQATT and CDR2 SNEGSKA (reference sequence). Trimming took off 0 bases at V and 0 bases at J, with 9 bases between the two ends. The CDR3 region is CSARDRTFSYEQYF. CDR3 sequence (DNA): TGCAGTGCTAGAGATCGGACTTTCTCCTACGAGCAGTACTTC.

The gene calls are TRBV5-4 and TRBJ2-1; TRBD1 might be the D (5 bases). This CDR3 spans 15 amino acids. Germline V lookup: CDR1 SGHNT, CDR2 YYREEE (reference sequence). Trimming took 0 bases from V and 2 from J, leaving 9 bases between them. The CDR3 coding sequence is TGTGCCAGCAGCTTGGGGGGCGCTACCTACAATGAGCAGTTCTTC. Translated, it gives CASSLGGATYNEQFF.

The rearrangement uses TRBV4-3 and TRBJ1-4; D uncertain. CDR1 is LGHNA and CDR2 is YSLEER in the germline V gene. The V end lost 1 base, the J end lost 6 bases, and 21 bases lay between the germline ends. The CDR3 runs to 18 residues. CDR3 amino acids: CASSQVRKSFQRDEKLFF. The CDR3 region has the DNA TGCGCCAGCAGCCAAGTACGCAAAAGTTTCCAAAGGGATGAAAAACTGTTTTTT.

This chain links TRBV12-3 or TRBV12-4 with TRBJ1-2, with no clear D. The germline V and J ends were trimmed by 3 bases and 3 bases, with 8 bases remaining between them. The CDR3 runs to 13 residues. The CDR3 region has the DNA TGTGCCAGCAGTTTGCCGGGTTACTATGGCTACACCTTC. It encodes CASSLPGYYGYTF.

V and J are TRBV2 and TRBJ1-3; D gene unclear. Germline V lookup: CDR1 SNHLY, CDR2 FYNNEI. The V end was cut by 5 bases, the J end by 1 base, with 9 bases between. This CDR3 comprises 14 residues. CDR3 coding DNA: TGTGCCAGCAGTAAAGGTGTTTCTGGAAACACCATATATTTT. Translating it yields CASSKGVSGNTIYF.

The CDR3 here is CASSFRSQHF. CDR3 in DNA: TGTGCCAGCAGTTTTCGTTCCCAGCATTTT. The V call is TRBV28, the J call TRBJ1-5; no reliable D call. The CDR3 contains 10 residues. Trimming left V 3 bases short and J 11 bases short, with 5 bases between. Germline V lookup: CDR1 MDHEN, CDR2 SYDVKM.

This clonotype appeared many times. The chain uses TRBV24-1 and TRBJ2-4; D unresolved. CDR1 is KGHDR, CDR2 SFDVKD, per germline. The CDR3 has 16 residues. The germline V and J ends were trimmed by 9 bases and 0 bases, with 17 bases remaining between them. CDR3 in DNA: TGTGCCACCGCGGAACCATATAGGCTAGCCAAAAACATTCAGTACTTC. It encodes CATAEPYRLAKNIQYF.

In this sample, this clonotype turned up a few times. The chain employs TRBV6-2 or TRBV6-3 and TRBJ2-7; the D gene is possibly TRBD2 (5 bases). V was cut by 7 bases and J by 5 bases, with 18 bases left in between. CDR3 length: 14 amino acids. In germline, CDR1 is MNHEY, CDR2 SVGEGT. The CDR3 is CASNLAQAGHEQYF. CDR3 bases: TGTGCCAGCAATCTAGCCCAAGCCGGGCACGAGCAGTACTTC.

This clonotype has a handful of counts. V is TRBV27 and J is TRBJ2-7, with D perhaps TRBD2 (6 bases). Per the germline V gene, CDR1 is MNHEY and CDR2 is SMNVEV (reference sequence). The CDR3 runs 18 residues. V was trimmed by 2 bases and J by 1 base, leaving 21 bases between them. In DNA, the CDR3 is TGTGCCAGCAGTTTACGCTCCTCCCAATGGAGGGAATCCTACGAGCAGTACTTC. As protein: CASSLRSSQWRESYEQYF.

The J gene is TRBJ2-5, the V gene TRBV18; D unclear. Trimming cost V 3 bases and J 3 bases, with 11 bases left between them. Per germline, CDR1 KGHSH and CDR2 LQKENI. The CDR3 runs to 14 residues. In nucleotides, the CDR3 is TGTGCCAGCTCACCTTTGGCGATCGAAGAGACCCAGTACTTC. Residues: CASSPLAIEETQYF.

In this sample, this clonotype turned up a few times. J is TRBJ2-7 and V is TRBV4-2; D is unresolved. This CDR3 region has 12 residues. The germline V gene has CDR1 LGHNA and CDR2 YNFKEQ. Trimming stripped 4 bases from V and 5 bases from J, with 9 bases between. In DNA, the CDR3 is TGTGCCAGCAGCCTAACACGGAACGAGCAGTACTTC. This sequence encodes CASSLTRNEQYF.

This clonotype was seen more than once but under ten times. V usage is TRBV28 and J usage is TRBJ2-7; no reliable D call. This CDR3 contains 15 residues. The germline V and J ends were trimmed by 2 bases and 3 bases, with 14 bases remaining between them. Germline V CDR1 and CDR2: MDHEN, SYDVKM. The CDR3 region is CASSLSVVRLYEQYF. CDR3 coding DNA: TGTGCCAGCAGTTTAAGTGTCGTCCGACTCTACGAGCAGTACTTC.

The V call is TRBV7-3, the J call TRBJ2-3; D gene unclear. This CDR3 contains 13 residues. V lost 9 bases, J lost 6 bases, and 16 bases lay in between. CDR1 is SGHTA and CDR2 is FQGTGA in the germline V gene. CDR3: CASSPLPLDTQYF. Written as DNA, the CDR3 is TGTGCCAGTTCCCCCTTGCCGCTGGATACGCAGTATTTT.

This rearrangement joins TRBV14 to TRBJ2-7; the match to TRBD1 covers 7 bases. Germline V CDR1 and CDR2: SGHDN, FVKESK. J lost 3 bases, V lost 4 bases, and 12 bases had no gene match. This CDR3 spans 16 amino acids. The CDR3 loop reads CASSRAPGGRGYEQYF. CDR3 DNA sequence: TGTGCCAGCAGCCGTGCCCCAGGGGGAAGAGGCTACGAGCAGTACTTC. Together with reference TRBV14 and TRBJ2-7, the CDR3 gives the full variable domain: EAGVTQFPSHSVIEKGQTVTLRCDPISGHDNLYWYRRVMGKEIKFLLHFVKESKQDESGMPNNRFLAERTGGTYSTLKVQPAELEDSGVYFCASSRAPGGRGYEQYFGPGTRLTVT.

This clonotype has just a few counts. CDR3 bases: TGCGCCAGCAGCTTGGAGGGACAGGGGGCACCCCCCCCCTATGGCTACACCTTC. This encodes CASSLEGQGAPPPYGYTF. V usage is TRBV5-1 and J usage is TRBJ1-2; 12 nucleotides line up with TRBD1. V trimming: 0 bases; J trimming: 4 bases; junction bases outside the gene matches: 10. The germline gives CDR1 SGHRS, CDR2 YFSETQ. CDR3 length: 18 amino acids.

V and J are TRBV20-1 and TRBJ2-3; D call uncertain. The V end lost 1 base, the J end lost 3 bases, and 8 bases lay between the germline ends. Germline loops: CDR1 DFQATT, CDR2 SNEGSKA (reference sequence). The CDR3 runs 13 residues. In DNA form, the CDR3 reads TGCAGTGCTAGAGGAGTAGAAACAGATACGCAGTATTTT. Translating gives CSARGVETDTQYF.

This sequence joins TRBV5-4 and TRBJ2-1, with TRBD2 identical over 7 bases. CDR3 length: 13 amino acids. Germline CDR1 reads SGHNT; CDR2 reads YYREEE (reference sequence). V was clipped by 7 bases and J by 9 bases; unmatched bases: 10. CDR3 coding DNA: TGTGCCAGCGGCCTGGGGAGGGGCCCTGAGCAGTTCTTC. This codes for CASGLGRGPEQFF.

The chain uses TRBV10-3 and TRBJ1-6; D gene ambiguous. Germline-derived CDR1 and CDR2 are ENHRY and SYGVKD. V lost 4 bases to trimming and J lost 5 bases, with 15 bases between them. This CDR3 comprises 16 residues. DNA of the CDR3: TGTGCCATCAGTGGGATCTCGGTATTCGATAATTCACCCCTCCACTTT. Protein: CAISGISVFDNSPLHF.

This clonotype was picked up many times. V is TRBV28 and J is TRBJ2-1, with D unclear. V was pared by 1 base and J by 6 bases, with 10 bases between. The germline V gene has CDR1 MDHEN and CDR2 SYDVKM. This CDR3 region has 14 residues. CDR3 protein: CASSLSARLNEQFF. CDR3 coding DNA: TGTGCCAGCAGTTTATCGGCTCGTCTCAATGAGCAGTTCTTC.

This clonotype appeared many times. The junction shows a germline mismatch at one end, possibly a read error. V is TRBV5-1 and J is TRBJ1-5; D unresolved. The CDR3 is 15 amino acids. The germline CDR1 and CDR2 sequences are SGHRS and YFSETQ. The CDR3 bases are TGTGCCAGCAGTTTAGGAGGAGGTAGCAATCAGCCCCAGCATTTT. Its translation is CASSLGGGSNQPQHF. Full variable domain (rest looked up from reference TRBV5-1 and TRBJ1-5): KAGVTQTPRYLIKTRGQQVTLSCSPISGHRSVSWYQQTPGQGLQFLFEYFSETQRNKGNFPGRFSGRQFSNSRSEMNVSTLELGDSALYLCASSLGGGSNQPQHFGDGTRLSIL.

The chain couples TRBV7-2 to TRBJ2-5; perhaps TRBD2 as D (6 bases). The germline V gene has CDR1 SGHTA and CDR2 FQGNSA. The CDR3 totals 16 residues. V was cut by 6 bases and J by 5 bases, with 22 bases left in between. The CDR3: CASSLKRRGLGETQYF. The CDR3 nucleotides are TGTGCCAGCAGTCTTAAGCGGCGGGGTCTCGGGGAGACCCAGTACTTC.

The sample holds many counts of this clonotype. The CDR3 loop reads CSVQRISDNEQFF. CDR3 bases: TGCAGCGTTCAGAGGATCAGCGACAATGAGCAGTTCTTC. V and J are TRBV29-1 and TRBJ2-1; D is unresolved. The germline V gene has CDR1 SQVTM and CDR2 ANQGSEA. This CDR3 spans 13 amino acids. The V end lost 5 bases, the J end lost 5 bases, and 13 bases lay between the germline ends.

This clonotype was counted a few times. This chain uses TRBV3-1 with TRBJ2-3; TRBD2 matches at 8 bases. With V trimmed by 5 bases and J by 3 bases, 10 bases remained unmatched. The germline V gene encodes CDR1 LGHDT and CDR2 YNNKEL (reference sequence). The CDR3 has 16 amino acids. The CDR3: CASSSFFAGGTDTQYF. Here the CDR3 DNA reads TGTGCCAGCAGCTCTTTTTTCGCGGGAGGAACAGATACGCAGTATTTT.

This clonotype was counted only a few times. The rearrangement links TRBV29-1 to TRBJ2-2, with 7 bases identical to TRBD1. The V and J ends lost 6 bases and 6 bases, in that order; junction bases with no gene match: 1. CDR3 size: 11 residues. Looked up from germline, CDR1 is SQVTM and CDR2 is ANQGSEA. DNA of the CDR3: TGCAGCGTGACAGGGCCCGGGGAGCTGTTTTTT. Translation: CSVTGPGELFF.

V and J are TRBV7-9 and TRBJ1-2; TRBD1 matches 8 bases. The CDR3 spans 17 residues. From germline, CDR1 is SEHNR and CDR2 FQNEAQ (reference sequence). Trimming at V came to 5 bases and at J to 4 bases, leaving 15 bases not matched to a gene. CDR3 protein: CASSQPGQAVPSYGYTF. In nucleotides, the CDR3 is TGTGCCAGCAGCCAGCCGGGACAGGCCGTTCCCTCCTATGGCTACACCTTC.

V and J are TRBV10-2 and TRBJ2-7; 8 positions agree with TRBD1. The J segment lost 6 bases and the V segment lost 7 bases, leaving 8 bases of the junction unmatched. The germline V gene encodes CDR1 WSHSY and CDR2 SAAADI. This CDR3 spans 13 amino acids. CDR3 region: CASMHRGSVEQYV. CDR3 sequence (DNA): TGCGCCAGCATGCACAGGGGGTCCGTCGAGCAGTACGTC.